This TCR beta chain was identified in a study of T cells after posttransplantation cyclophosphamide. Trimming removed 0 bases from V and 4 bases from J; junction bases left unmatched: 5. The CDR3 length is 15 residues. Germline CDR1 is SEHNR and CDR2 is FQNEAQ (reference sequence). Regarding this clone: Its antigen is still unknown.

The data were produced by immunoSEQ multiplex PCR, yet TCRdb's version contains in-frame clones alone and is incomplete. The sample shows 25,000 to 35,000 clones, about nine tenths of them seen only once. The naive gate required viable CD3+CD4+ or CD3+CD8+ cells with CCR7+CD45RA+CD45RO-CD95-CD27+CD28+ phenotype. Study-wide findings and caveats: Donor-recipient repertoire similarity was low at 1-2 months, rising over year one.

The sequencing input was naive CD4+ T cells sorted from PBMCs. This receptor was obtained from a woman aged 60-75 years in good health, CMV-negative, and a related stem cell transplant donor. The J gene is TRBJ2-7, the V gene TRBV7-9; 8 nucleotides agree with TRBD1. The chain's CDR3 is CASSLAGQGAYEQYF. The CDR3 region has the DNA TGTGCCAGCAGCTTAGCCGGTCAGGGGGCTTACGAGCAGTACTTC.